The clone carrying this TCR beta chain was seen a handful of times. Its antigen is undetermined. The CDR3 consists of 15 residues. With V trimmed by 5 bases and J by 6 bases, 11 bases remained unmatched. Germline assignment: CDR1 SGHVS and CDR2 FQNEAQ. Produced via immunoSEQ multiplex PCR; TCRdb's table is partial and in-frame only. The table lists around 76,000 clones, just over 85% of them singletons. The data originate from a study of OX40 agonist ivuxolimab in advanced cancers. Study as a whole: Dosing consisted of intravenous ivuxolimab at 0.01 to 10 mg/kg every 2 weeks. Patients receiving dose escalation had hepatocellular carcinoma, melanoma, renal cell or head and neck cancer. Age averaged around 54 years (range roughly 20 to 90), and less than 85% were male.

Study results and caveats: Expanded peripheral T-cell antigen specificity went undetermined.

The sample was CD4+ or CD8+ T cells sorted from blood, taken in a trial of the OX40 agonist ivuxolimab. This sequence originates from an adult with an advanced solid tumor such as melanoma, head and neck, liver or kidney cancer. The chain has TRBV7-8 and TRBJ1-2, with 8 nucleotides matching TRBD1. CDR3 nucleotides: TGTGCCAGCAGCCTAGAATCCAGGGGGCTGGATGGCTACACCTTC. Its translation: CASSLESRGLDGYTF.